The T cell receptor beta chain described here comes from a study of cytomegalovirus exposure and HLA in healthy donors (TCRdb year 2017). Turning to the overall study: In an earlier analysis of some 550 of the donors, 276 Gb of sequence data and some 120 million unique TCR beta sequences from about 179 million T cells were reported. An early release covering about 600 HLA-typed donors comprised 300 to 350 gigabases of sequencing data and roughly 86 million unique TCR sequences. Of the 398 genotyped donors, approximately 80% were placed in the genetic ancestry cluster associated with self-reported Caucasian donors. The aim of the study was to test whether cataloging public T cell receptors could identify signatures of past pathogen exposure. Using immunosequencing, the study profiled T cell repertoires from about 650 subjects and related those repertoires to cytomegalovirus serostatus. Besides the first cohort of hundreds of subjects, a separate validation cohort made up of some 110 different subjects was used. The study combined high-throughput TCR immunosequencing, statistical association of individual TCRs with disease status, and machine learning to predict cytomegalovirus infection status. In a later analysis, previously published TCR beta repertoires from 600 to 850 donors were re-analyzed and high-resolution HLA genotyping was added so that TCR occurrence patterns could be studied. Rather than drawing on any new phenotypic data, the later analysis identified candidate immune exposures from TCR beta sequences and the way those sequences occurred across donors. In an earlier analysis of 587 of the donors, high-throughput TCR beta sequencing was used to judge whether each TCR beta V gene segment behaved as functional or pseudogenic. Donor age, sex, ethnicity and CMV serostatus were compiled alongside the repertoire data. A later genetic analysis took genome-wide SNP genotypes for about 55% of the roughly 670 donors and used that subset as a discovery cohort. Every repertoire in the discovery cohort had been generated on one and the same sequencing platform. Both class I and class II loci were covered by HLA typing, at four-digit resolution. The number of donors typed differed by locus, with 629-630 for A, B, C, DRB1 and DQB1, roughly 520 for DQA1, 600 to 610 for DPA1, and roughly 450 for DPB1. About five DR-DQ haplotypes were handled as single units for association and clustering because linkage in the cohort was strong. Among some 400 genotyped donors of the cohort, an average of approximately 240,000 unique TCR beta nucleotide sequences was sequenced per donor, of which approximately 19% were non-productive. Overall study outcomes, separate from this receptor: Broadly in line with IMGT annotations, most TCR beta V segments showed up in productive rearrangements about 87% or about 30% of the time in an earlier analysis of around 550 of the donors. The classifier was reported to diagnose cytomegalovirus status with high specificity and sensitivity in both the original and validation cohorts. The earlier analysis of nearly 600 of the donors excluded approximately 17 rarely observed V segments, including chromosome 9 orphons, because counts were too low. In a later analysis, HLA-associated TCR beta chains were found to be more clonally expanded and to have lower generation probabilities than equally common non-associated chains. According to a later analysis, parvovirus B19, influenza, CMV and Epstein-Barr virus appeared linked to several top co-occurrence clusters. A few of the identified cytomegalovirus-associated TCR beta chains were confirmed in vitro to be specific for cytomegalovirus antigens. Correlated functional status among segregating V segments might be attributable to linkage disequilibrium, but an unknown experimental factor could not be ruled out. In a later analysis, the rate of TCR association differed among HLA loci, with DRB1 alleles having the most associated TCRs and HLA-C alleles having the fewest. V-gene and J-gene trimming of TCR beta chains was associated with a missense DCLRE1C variant in a later genetic analysis, and the association was replicated in an independent cohort. Specific HLA alleles were associated with more than 15,000 TCR beta sequences at a false discovery rate of 0.05 in a later analysis. Because HLA typing was unavailable for some donors at each locus, only the typed subset was used in association tests. Strong co-occurrence of HLA alleles, especially DR and DQ, made assigning TCR associations to individual alleles difficult. In a later genetic analysis, fewer N-insertions in productive TCRs were reported among donors in an Asian-associated ancestry cluster than the approximately 710-donor mean. Most TCR sequences were observed very rarely across donors, whereas some public TCRs were present in many individuals. The only immune exposure information available for the cohort was CMV serostatus. A group of highly shared sequence variants was considered likely to be a technical artifact of the sequencing pipeline. In this cohort, only TCR beta chains were sequenced, and detectable features were limited by the absence of alpha or paired-chain data. Most CMV-associated TCR beta chains appeared to be HLA-restricted in a later analysis, and the HLA associations seemed to be driven largely by CMV exposure. Presence/absence analyses assumed roughly uniform sequencing depth across donors, an assumption that may not hold. Some IMGT-functional V segments, including TRBV6-2 and TRBV6-3, could not be distinguished by the 87-base-pair reads and were therefore excluded. The study gave a list of about 150 TCR beta chains associated with cytomegalovirus. A further reported finding was that TCR beta sequences accurately predicted the HLA-A and HLA-B alleles for most subjects in the first cohort. According to the authors, the approach could potentially be generalized to other disease states and immunological phenotypes.

This clone has just one count. This clone's antigen is unknown. There are no base qualities to consult, and no much larger clone falls within one base. Library construction relied on the immunoSEQ multiplex PCR assay. A mixture of 60 forward primers for TCR Vbeta segments and 13 reverse primers for TCR Jbeta segments was used in the multiplex PCR. Amplification of the CDR3 region of rearranged TCR beta genes was performed with a multiplex PCR assay on genomic DNA. Amplified TCR beta libraries were sequenced as 87-base-pair reads on the Illumina HiSeq System. From the authors' description of their analysis: A later analysis counted about 80 million unique TCR beta chains across the 666 repertoires, and roughly 11 million of these chains were shared by at least two donors. A nearest-neighbor algorithm error-corrected the raw reads and collapsed the reads into unique sequences, merging closely related sequences to remove PCR and sequencing errors. V, D and J gene segments were assigned by aligning CDR3 sequences to IMGT reference sequences. For a sequence to be retained, a match of at least six nucleotides to both a V gene segment and a J gene segment was required. Rearrangements were called productive when the CDR3 lacked stop codons and stayed in frame with V and J; all others were non-productive. Following IMGT convention, CDR3 was defined as the stretch from the second conserved V-encoded cysteine up to the conserved J-encoded phenylalanine. Sequences without an unambiguous match to a single V gene segment were excluded from the earlier analysis of a few hundred of the donors. In an earlier analysis of approximately 550 of the donors, V segments were called functional above 56.7% productive rearrangements and were called segregating when the between-donor standard deviation exceeded 5%. A statistical classification framework was built for diagnosing cytomegalovirus status from the catalog of TCR beta chain sequences. A later analysis assigned V and J genes by comparing TCR nucleotide sequences with IMGT/GENE-DB human TR gene sequences. Using the TCRdist pipeline, a later analysis assigned CDR3 sequences along with most-parsimonious VDJ recombination scenarios. In a later analysis, each TCR beta chain was defined by its CDR3 amino acid sequence together with its V-gene family, and reads without a unique V-gene family were excluded. To address suspected cross-contamination and a sequencing artifact, a later analysis removed around 600 highly shared, low-generation-probability nucleotide sequences. For each public chain, a later analysis derived a clonal expansion index from normalized ranks of inferred template counts within each repertoire. A later analysis computed generation probabilities with a VDJ recombination model fitted to out-of-frame rearrangements, and checked the results against IGoR. In a later analysis, TCR-TCR, TCR-HLA and TCR-CMV co-occurrence was scored with hypergeometric tests, and a repertoire-size bias correction was applied to TCR pairs. In a later analysis, false discovery rates were estimated by permuting HLA or CMV assignments 20 times. In a later analysis, co-occurring TCRs were grouped using DBSCAN, and TCRdist sequence similarity was added for clustering within HLA-allele-positive subsets. Co-occurrence clustering excluded repertoires with fewer than 30,000 or more than 120,000 public chains, plus five with anomalous nucleotide sharing. Held by TCRdb, this immuneACCESS table contains in-frame sequences only and omits some clones. Under half of the omission traces to an unresolved V gene where checked; the cause of the rest is unknown. V and J calls and clone size are given by that table; D and trimming were obtained from the DNA. The sample includes about 190,000 clones, with 70% to 75% observed a single time. More than 4% of the sample goes to the ten largest clones.

The cohort was made up of approximately 700 healthy bone marrow donors. Cohort members were all nominally healthy when sampled, although unrecorded immune exposures were likely present. The donor tested CMV seropositive, placing the donor among the approximately 290 seropositive members of the cohort. A peripheral blood sample was collected from each donor, and TCR beta sequencing was performed on peripheral blood mononuclear cells. Genomic DNA extraction from the blood cell samples was performed with the Qiagen DNeasy Blood Extraction Kit. The CDR3, from cysteine to phenylalanine, totals 13 residues. Only the CDR3 DNA is retained, 39 bases long and in frame from the first base. Trimming takes 0 bases from V and 4 bases from J, and the germline ends sit 7 bases apart. CDR1 and CDR2 (LGHNA, YSLEER) derive from the germline V gene.

In this chain, TRBV4-3 is recombined with TRBJ2-7; no D gene call is confident. Input material: PBMCs. The TCR was taken from a man in his thirties or forties in good health and CMV-seropositive. The DNA sequence is given as TGCGCCAGCAGCCAAGAAATCCTATACGAGCAGTACTTC. Its translation reads: CASSQEILYEQYF.